This record concerns one T cell receptor (beta chain) sequence. The antigen is not known. As the method of synthesis, 5'RACE template switching with UMIs yielded TCR beta cDNA. Reprocessing the 5' RACE reads, TCRdb reports a single entry for every CDR3 protein and omits DNA. The sample's table shows about 150,000 distinct CDR3 sequences. This entry belongs to a study of T cells expressing NK-cell markers. Across the whole study: HCMV seropositivity characterized seven of the eight sequenced donors, and seronegativity one.

Germline V lookup: CDR1 SQVTM, CDR2 ANQGSEA. This CDR3 comprises 12 residues. Broader study findings: The dominant NKG2C+ clonotypes represented roughly 1.0-7.5% of CD8+ T cells in six donors.

The chain uses TRBV29-1 and TRBJ2-1; TCRdb outputs TRBD1, but without DNA this stays unchecked. The sample was blood T cells: a sorted CD56 or NKG2C T cell subset, CD4+ or CD8+ T cells, or bulk PBMC T cells (not recorded which). This sequence was found in a woman between 50 and 59 years old in good health. CDR3 protein: CSVEGALNEQFF.